This T cell receptor (beta chain) was recovered during a study of cytomegalovirus exposure and HLA in healthy donors (dated by TCRdb to the late 2010s). Describing the broader study: An earlier analysis of about 560 of the donors reported around 280 Gb of sequence data and around 110 million unique TCR beta sequences obtained from 150 million to 200 million T cells. Roughly 320 gigabases of sequencing data and around 85 million unique TCR sequences made up an early release that covered approximately 650 HLA-typed donors. Of the 300 to 500 genotyped donors, less than 85% were placed in the genetic ancestry cluster associated with self-reported Caucasian donors. The study aimed to test whether cataloging public T cell receptors could reveal signatures of past pathogen exposure. The study profiled the T cell repertoires of approximately 700 subjects by immunosequencing and related them to cytomegalovirus serostatus. In addition to the first cohort of roughly 670 subjects, a separate validation cohort of approximately 130 different subjects was used. To predict cytomegalovirus infection status, the study combined high-throughput TCR immunosequencing, statistical association of individual TCRs with disease status, and machine learning. A later analysis re-analyzed previously published TCR beta repertoires from 600 to 850 donors and added high-resolution HLA genotyping to study TCR occurrence patterns. The later analysis used no new phenotypic data to find candidate immune exposures, relying instead on TCR beta sequences and their occurrence across donors. An earlier analysis of approximately 500 of the donors applied high-throughput TCR beta sequencing to assess whether each TCR beta V gene segment acted as functional or pseudogenic. Donor age, sex, ethnicity and CMV serostatus were collected together with the repertoire data. In a later genetic analysis, genome-wide SNP genotypes for 398 of the 666 donors were used, and that subset was treated as a discovery cohort. All discovery cohort repertoires had been generated on a single sequencing platform. Both class I and class II loci were covered by HLA typing, at four-digit resolution. Typing coverage varied by locus: roughly 629-640 donors for A, B, C, DRB1 and DQB1; approximately 560 for DQA1; more than 600 for DPA1; fewer than 480 for DPB1. A handful of DR-DQ haplotypes were treated as single units for association and clustering because of strong linkage in the cohort. Across under 500 genotyped donors of the cohort, an average of roughly 250,000 unique TCR beta nucleotide sequences per donor were sequenced, and approximately 19% of those sequences were non-productive.

CDR1 and CDR2, looked up from the germline V gene (reference sequence), are SEHNR and FQNEAQ. V and J are trimmed by 3 bases and 0 bases, and the gene matches miss 4 bases of the junction. The CDR3, cysteine through phenylalanine, is 16 amino acids long. Just CDR3 DNA is preserved here, 48 bases in frame from base 1. The cohort consisted of 666 healthy bone marrow donors. At the time of sampling, every cohort member was nominally healthy, though immune exposures that went unrecorded were likely present. The donor tested CMV seronegative, placing the donor among the 352 seronegative members of the cohort. A peripheral blood sample was provided by each donor, and peripheral blood mononuclear cells were used for TCR beta sequencing. Genomic DNA extraction from the blood cell samples was performed with the Qiagen DNeasy Blood Extraction Kit. The library came from the immunoSEQ multiplex PCR assay. For the multiplex PCR, a mixture combining 60 forward primers for TCR Vbeta segments and 13 reverse primers for TCR Jbeta segments was used. The CDR3 region of rearranged TCR beta genes was amplified from genomic DNA with a multiplex PCR assay. The Illumina HiSeq System was used to sequence the amplified TCR beta libraries as 87-base-pair reads. Turning to the authors' computational methods: In a later analysis, tens of millions of unique TCR beta chains were counted across the 650 to 750 repertoires, and around 11 million of these chains were shared by at least two donors. To remove PCR and sequencing errors, raw reads were error-corrected and collapsed into unique sequences using a nearest-neighbor algorithm that merged closely related sequences. Alignment of CDR3 sequences to IMGT reference sequences was used to assign V, D and J gene segments. For a sequence to be retained, a match of at least six nucleotides was required to both a V gene segment and a J gene segment. A rearrangement was called productive if the CDR3 had no stop codons and remained in frame with V and J, and every other rearrangement was called non-productive. Following IMGT convention, CDR3 was defined as the stretch from the second conserved V-encoded cysteine to the conserved J-encoded phenylalanine. Sequences without an unambiguous match to a single V gene segment were excluded from the earlier analysis of 450 to 750 of the donors. An earlier analysis of fewer than 650 of the donors classified V segments as functional when productive rearrangements were above 56.7% and as segregating when the standard deviation between donors was above 5%. A statistical classification framework was developed to diagnose cytomegalovirus status using the catalog of TCR beta chain sequences. V and J gene assignment, in a later analysis, came from comparing TCR nucleotide sequences with IMGT/GENE-DB human TR gene sequences. In a later analysis, CDR3 sequences and most-parsimonious VDJ recombination scenarios were assigned using the TCRdist pipeline. A later analysis defined each TCR beta chain by its CDR3 amino acid sequence plus V-gene family, and excluded reads lacking a unique V-gene family. To address suspected cross-contamination and a sequencing artifact, a later analysis removed 450 to 700 highly shared, low-generation-probability nucleotide sequences. In a later analysis, a clonal expansion index was calculated for each public chain from normalized within-repertoire ranks of inferred template counts. Generation probabilities in a later analysis came from a VDJ recombination model fitted to out-of-frame rearrangements, and those results were checked against IGoR. In a later analysis, hypergeometric tests were used to score TCR-TCR, TCR-HLA and TCR-CMV co-occurrence, with a repertoire-size bias correction applied to TCR pairs. To estimate false discovery rates, a later analysis permuted the HLA or CMV assignments 20 times. In a later analysis, co-occurring TCRs were grouped with DBSCAN, and TCRdist sequence similarity was added when clustering was performed within HLA-allele-positive subsets. Co-occurrence clustering excluded repertoires with fewer than 30,000 or more than 120,000 public chains, plus five with anomalous nucleotide sharing. What TCRdb holds here is the immuneACCESS table cut down to in-frame rearrangements. Part of the clones is not present; checked against another copy, under half of the missing clones reflect an unresolved V gene, and the others are unexplained. V, J and clone size were drawn from that table, and D and trimming were deduced from the DNA. For this sample the table gives 200,000 to 250,000 clones, of which around 73% were detected only once. Around 3.9% of the sample is in the top ten clones.

Notes on this clone: Its antigen target is currently unknown. The sample holds no much larger clone one base away, and base qualities are not on file.

What the study reported, not specific to this receptor: CMV serostatus was the only immune exposure information available for the cohort. While some public TCRs were present in many individuals, most TCR sequences turned up only very rarely across donors. A further reported finding was that TCR beta sequences accurately predicted the HLA-A and HLA-B alleles for most subjects in the first cohort. Because HLA typing was missing for some donors at each locus, association tests included only the typed subset. Presence/absence analyses assumed roughly uniform sequencing depth across donors, an assumption that may not hold. According to a later analysis, TCR association rates differed among HLA loci, with DRB1 alleles showing the most associated TCRs and HLA-C alleles showing the fewest. The authors suggested that the approach could potentially be generalized to other disease states and immunological phenotypes. In an earlier analysis of 450 to 750 of the donors, most TCR beta V segments appeared in productive rearrangements about 87% or about 30% of the time, broadly matching IMGT annotations. Assigning TCR associations to individual alleles was difficult when HLA alleles, especially DR and DQ, strongly co-occurred. In the study, approximately 160 TCR beta chains were listed as associated with cytomegalovirus. In a later analysis, HLA-associated TCR beta chains showed more clonal expansion and lower generation probabilities than non-associated chains that were equally common. A later analysis reported that several top co-occurrence clusters appeared linked to parvovirus B19, influenza, CMV and Epstein-Barr virus. Some IMGT-functional V segments, including TRBV6-2 and TRBV6-3, could not be told apart with the 87-base-pair reads, so those segments were excluded. Most CMV-associated TCR beta chains appeared to be HLA-restricted in a later analysis, and the HLA associations seemed to be driven largely by CMV exposure. V-gene and J-gene trimming of TCR beta chains was associated with a missense DCLRE1C variant in a later genetic analysis, and the association was replicated in an independent cohort. Linkage disequilibrium might explain the correlated functional status among segregating V segments, but an unknown experimental factor could not be ruled out. A cluster of highly shared sequence variants was judged likely to represent a technical artifact of the sequencing pipeline. About 15 rarely observed V segments, including chromosome 9 orphons, were excluded from the earlier analysis of approximately 500 of the donors because counts were too low. Compared with the roughly 700-donor mean, donors in an Asian-associated ancestry cluster had fewer N-insertions in productive TCRs, according to a later genetic analysis. This cohort had only TCR beta chains sequenced, and the lack of alpha or paired-chain data limited which features could be detected. In vitro tests confirmed that a few of the cytomegalovirus-associated TCR beta chains recognize cytomegalovirus antigens. In both the original and validation cohorts, the classifier was reported to diagnose cytomegalovirus status with high specificity and sensitivity. Specific HLA alleles were associated with 15,000 to 20,000 TCR beta sequences at a false discovery rate of 0.05 in a later analysis.

The sample taken for sequencing was PBMCs. The sequence was obtained from a male donor in good health and CMV-seronegative. The sequence is built from TRBV7-9 and TRBJ2-5; the central 10 bases match TRBD1. The base sequence is TGTGCCAGCAGCTTCTCGGGACAGGGGTACCAAGAGACCCAGTACTTC. This encodes CASSFSGQGYQETQYF.